This T cell receptor beta chain comes out of a study of blood T cell repertoires in COVID-19. Study summary: T cells, B-cell-depleted T cells, or PBMCs provided the cDNA or gDNA that served as material.

The method was immunoSEQ multiplex PCR; TCRdb's version includes in-frame clones alone and lacks a portion of them. The top ten hold roughly 2.9% of the sample, which has about 180,000 clones, about 88% seen once. There are 17 residues in the CDR3. Germline V gene data show CDR1 as SGHAT and CDR2 as FQNNGV. With V trimmed by 0 bases and J by 2 bases, 6 bases remained unmatched. The receptor comes from a woman aged 25 to 39 with active or convalescent COVID-19. V is TRBV11-2 and J is TRBJ2-1; TRBD2 matches at 8 bases. Sequencing was carried out using peripheral blood. The CDR3 nucleotides read TGTGCCAGCAGCTTAGATCCCAGCGGGAGCGCCTACAATGAGCAGTTCTTC. Amino acid sequence: CASSLDPSGSAYNEQFF.